These 13 T cell receptor beta chains came from one sample sequenced in a study of blood T cell dynamics during melanoma immunotherapy (dated by TCRdb to 2018 to 2020). The time point label here, explained by the study, means: pre-treatment baseline. The receptor library was made with the immunoSEQ multiplex PCR assay. Sourced from immuneACCESS, this table was stored by TCRdb with only in-frame sequences that have V and J called. A share of the clones is absent; for the studies checked, an unresolved V gene accounts for under half, and the remainder has no known explanation. This sample holds approximately 15,000 clones; about 85% were observed only once. The top ten clonotypes cover about 5% of the sample. The sample in question was blood, obtained from a patient treated with checkpoint blockade. The receptors stem from a human donor with melanoma.

The chain carries TRBV5-6 and TRBJ2-5; no clear D. Trimming shortened V by 1 base and J by 0 bases, and 10 bases separated the two germline ends. From germline, CDR1 is SGHDT and CDR2 YYEEEE. The CDR3 runs 15 residues. CDR3 protein: CASSLFHLYQETQYF. The CDR3 DNA is TGTGCCAGCAGCTTGTTTCACCTGTACCAAGAGACCCAGTACTTC.

This clone was recorded once. J is TRBJ2-7 and V is TRBV12-5; 7 nucleotides align to TRBD1. The CDR3 length is 13 residues. Germline values: CDR1 LGHNT, CDR2 FRNRAP. V shed 5 bases, J shed 8 bases, and the junction held 9 bases outside the gene matches. CDR3 protein: CASGLAAGGQQYF. CDR3 bases: TGTGCTAGTGGTCTGGCGGCAGGGGGACAGCAGTACTTC.

The chain links TRBV4-1 to TRBJ2-5; D gene unclear. CDR1 is MGHRA and CDR2 is YSYEKL in the germline V gene. Between the trimmed V and J ends, which lost 4 bases and 1 base, there was a span of 10 bases. The CDR3 contains 14 residues. CDR3 nucleotides: TGCGCCAGCAGCCCTGCTGATTCCCAAGAGACCCAGTACTTC. It specifies CASSPADSQETQYF.

This clone was recorded a few times. V and J are TRBV6-6 and TRBJ2-2; no definite D call. The CDR3 covers 13 residues. Germline V gene lookup returns CDR1 MNHNY and CDR2 SVGAGI (reference sequence). Trimming pared 8 bases from V and 0 bases from J, leaving 7 bases between. CDR3 DNA: TGTGCCAGCCGTGGTTCGAACACCGGGGAGCTGTTTTTT. Translated, it gives CASRGSNTGELFF.

This chain uses TRBV19 with TRBJ2-7; no definite D call. This CDR3 is built from 14 residues. Germline assignment: CDR1 LNHDA and CDR2 SQIVND (reference sequence). V lost 4 bases and J 0 bases, leaving 10 bases between the germline ends. CDR3 bases: TGTGCCAGTAGTACTGGGCCGCGCTCCTACGAGCAGTACTTC. It translates to CASSTGPRSYEQYF.

This chain joins TRBV6-5 and TRBJ2-3; no clear D gene. V lost 4 bases to trimming and J lost 0 bases, with 8 bases between them. The CDR3 is 14 residues long. Germline V gene lookup returns CDR1 MNHEY and CDR2 SVGAGI. The CDR3 DNA reads as TGTGCCAGCAGTTCTTTAACTAGCACAGATACGCAGTATTTT. Its translation: CASSSLTSTDTQYF.

V usage is TRBV6-5 and J usage is TRBJ2-2, with D maybe TRBD2 (5 bases). Germline CDR1 is MNHEY and CDR2 is SVGAGI. The CDR3 runs 14 residues. V dropped 5 bases and J dropped 3 bases, with 10 bases sitting between them. The CDR3 protein is CASSHRGYTGELFF. CDR3 sequence (DNA): TGTGCCAGCAGTCACCGGGGTTACACCGGGGAGCTGTTTTTT.

CDR3: CASSLAGVGNTQYF. CDR3 coding DNA: TGTGCCAGCAGCTTAGCGGGTGTGGGGAATACGCAGTATTTT. The chain links TRBV7-7 to TRBJ2-3; no clear D. The CDR3 covers 14 residues. The V end lost 0 bases, the J end lost 7 bases, and 11 bases lay between the germline ends. Germline-derived CDR1 and CDR2 are SSHAT and FNYEAQ (reference sequence). Full variable domain (rest looked up from reference TRBV7-7 and TRBJ2-3): GAGVSQSPRYKVTKRGQDVTLRCDPISSHATLYWYQQALGQGPEFLTYFNYEAQPDKSGLPSDRFSAERPEGSISTLTIQRTEQRDSAMYRCASSLAGVGNTQYFGPGTRLTVL.

This chain joins TRBV28 and TRBJ1-5, with 9 bases aligning to TRBD1. J gave up 2 bases and V 5 bases, and 16 bases lay outside the gene matches. Germline V CDR1 and CDR2: MDHEN, SYDVKM. This CDR3 has 19 residues. CDR3 residues: CASSTRDRVKPVRNQPQHF. The CDR3 DNA is TGTGCCAGCAGTACCCGGGACAGGGTCAAACCGGTCCGCAATCAGCCCCAGCATTTT.

CDR3 nucleotide sequence: TGTGCCAGCCGGCCGGGCGGGGATTTGAATGAGCAGTTCTTC. Translated, it gives CASRPGGDLNEQFF. V and J are TRBV6-1 and TRBJ2-1; D may be TRBD2 (6 bases). The germline V and J ends were trimmed by 8 bases and 7 bases, with 18 bases remaining between them. CDR1 and CDR2 from the germline V gene are MNHNS and SASEGT. The CDR3 has 14 amino acids.

This clone has only one observation. This chain links TRBV2 with TRBJ2-3; the match to TRBD2 covers 11 bases. This CDR3 comprises 15 residues. Germline values: CDR1 SNHLY, CDR2 FYNNEI. V was pared by 6 bases and J by 1 base, with 3 bases of the junction left unmatched. The CDR3 protein is CASSELAGGTDTQYF. Here the CDR3 DNA reads TGTGCCAGCAGCGAACTAGCGGGGGGCACAGATACGCAGTATTTT.

This clone was found a few times. The chain employs TRBV21-1 and TRBJ1-6; TRBD1, the table's D call, was not compared with the DNA. TRBV21-1 corresponds to a pseudogene. CDR3 size: 18 residues. The CDR3 sequence is CASSGQGILWAYNSPLHF. DNA for the CDR3: TGTGCCAGCAGTGGACAGGGGATTTTGTGGGCCTATAATTCACCCCTCCACTTT.

The chain combines TRBV30 with TRBJ2-5; 7 bases match TRBD1. The CDR3 has 13 residues. V shed 8 bases and J 5 bases; nucleotides not matched to a gene: 11. Per the germline V gene, CDR1 is GTSNPN and CDR2 is SVGIG (reference sequence). CDR3 sequence: CASQGQSGETQYF. The CDR3 DNA reads as TGTGCCAGCCAGGGACAGTCGGGGGAGACCCAGTACTTC.